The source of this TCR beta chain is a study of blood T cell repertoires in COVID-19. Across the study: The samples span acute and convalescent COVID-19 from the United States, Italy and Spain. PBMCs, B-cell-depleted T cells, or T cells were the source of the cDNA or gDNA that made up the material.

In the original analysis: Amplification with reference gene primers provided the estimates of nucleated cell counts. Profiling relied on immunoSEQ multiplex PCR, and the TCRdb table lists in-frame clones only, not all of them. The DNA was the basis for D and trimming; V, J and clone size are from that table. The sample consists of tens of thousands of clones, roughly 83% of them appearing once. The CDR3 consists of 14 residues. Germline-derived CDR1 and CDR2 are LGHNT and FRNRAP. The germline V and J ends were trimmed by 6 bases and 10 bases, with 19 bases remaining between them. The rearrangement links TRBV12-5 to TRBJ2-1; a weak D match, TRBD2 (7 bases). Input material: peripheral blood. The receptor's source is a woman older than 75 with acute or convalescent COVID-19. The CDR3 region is CASGSGLGGREQFF. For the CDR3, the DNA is TGTGCTAGTGGGTCAGGACTAGGGGGACGGGAGCAGTTCTTC. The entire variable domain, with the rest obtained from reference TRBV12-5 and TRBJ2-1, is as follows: DARVTQTPRHKVTEMGQEVTMRCQPILGHNTVFWYRQTMMQGLELLAYFRNRAPLDDSGMPKDRFSAEMPDATLATLKIQPSEPRDSAVYFCASGSGLGGREQFFGPGTRLTVL.